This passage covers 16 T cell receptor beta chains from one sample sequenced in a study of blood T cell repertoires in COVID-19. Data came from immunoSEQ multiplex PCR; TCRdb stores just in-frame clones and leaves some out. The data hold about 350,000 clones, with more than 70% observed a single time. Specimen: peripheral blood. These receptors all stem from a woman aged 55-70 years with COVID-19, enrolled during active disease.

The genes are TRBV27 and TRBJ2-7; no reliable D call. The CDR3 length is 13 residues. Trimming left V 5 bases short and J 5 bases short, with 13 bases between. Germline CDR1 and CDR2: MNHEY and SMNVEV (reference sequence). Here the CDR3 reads CASSQPLGHEQYF. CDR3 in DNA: TGTGCCAGCAGTCAGCCACTGGGCCACGAGCAGTACTTC.

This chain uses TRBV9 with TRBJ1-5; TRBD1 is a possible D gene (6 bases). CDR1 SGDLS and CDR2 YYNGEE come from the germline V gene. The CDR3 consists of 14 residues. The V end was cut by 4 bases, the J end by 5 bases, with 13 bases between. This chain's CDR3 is CASSPGTFDQPQHF. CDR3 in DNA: TGTGCCAGCAGCCCCGGGACATTTGATCAGCCCCAGCATTTT.

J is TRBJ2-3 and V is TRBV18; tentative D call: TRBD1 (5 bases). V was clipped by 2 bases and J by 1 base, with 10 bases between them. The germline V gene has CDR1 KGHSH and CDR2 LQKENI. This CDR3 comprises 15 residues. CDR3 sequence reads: CASSPGEGGTDTQYF. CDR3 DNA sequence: TGTGCCAGCTCACCAGGAGAAGGGGGCACAGATACGCAGTATTTT. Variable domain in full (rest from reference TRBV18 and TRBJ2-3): NAGVMQNPRHLVRRRGQEARLRCSPMKGHSHVYWYRQLPEEGLKFMVYLQKENIIDESGMPKERFSAEFPKEGPSILRIQQVVRGDSAAYFCASSPGEGGTDTQYFGPGTRLTVL.

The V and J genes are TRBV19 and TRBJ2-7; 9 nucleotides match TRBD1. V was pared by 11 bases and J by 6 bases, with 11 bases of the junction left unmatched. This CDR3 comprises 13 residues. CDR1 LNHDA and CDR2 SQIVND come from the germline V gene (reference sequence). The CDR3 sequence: CAARDRDGGEQYF. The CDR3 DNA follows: TGTGCCGCTAGGGACAGGGACGGAGGCGAGCAGTACTTC. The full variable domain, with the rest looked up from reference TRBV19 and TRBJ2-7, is DGGITQSPKYLFRKEGQNVTLSCEQNLNHDAMYWYRQDPGQGLRLIYYSQIVNDFQKGDIAEGYSVSREKKESFPLTVTSAQKNPTAFYLCAARDRDGGEQYFGPGTRLTVT.

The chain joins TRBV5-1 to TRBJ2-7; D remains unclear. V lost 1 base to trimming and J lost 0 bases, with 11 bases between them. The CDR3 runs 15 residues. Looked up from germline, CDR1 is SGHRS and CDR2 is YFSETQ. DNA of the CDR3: TGCGCCAGCAGCTTGCCCCCAGGTAGCTCCTACGAGCAGTACTTC. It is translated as CASSLPPGSSYEQYF.

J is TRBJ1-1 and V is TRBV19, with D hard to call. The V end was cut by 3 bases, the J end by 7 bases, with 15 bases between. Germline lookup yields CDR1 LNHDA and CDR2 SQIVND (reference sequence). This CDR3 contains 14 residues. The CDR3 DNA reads TGTGCCAGTAGTATTTCCGGAGGAAAAATTGAAGCTTTCTTT. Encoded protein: CASSISGGKIEAFF.

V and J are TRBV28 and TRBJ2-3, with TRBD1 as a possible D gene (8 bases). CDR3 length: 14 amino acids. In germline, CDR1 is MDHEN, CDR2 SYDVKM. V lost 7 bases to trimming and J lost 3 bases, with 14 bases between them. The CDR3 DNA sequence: TGTGCCAGCAACACACAGGGGGGGACAGATACGCAGTATTTT. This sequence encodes CASNTQGGTDTQYF. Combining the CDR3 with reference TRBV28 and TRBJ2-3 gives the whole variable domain DVKVTQSSRYLVKRTGEKVFLECVQDMDHENMFWYRQDPGLGLRLIYFSYDVKMKEKGDIPEGYSVSREKKERFSLILESASTNQTSMYLCASNTQGGTDTQYFGPGTRLTVL.

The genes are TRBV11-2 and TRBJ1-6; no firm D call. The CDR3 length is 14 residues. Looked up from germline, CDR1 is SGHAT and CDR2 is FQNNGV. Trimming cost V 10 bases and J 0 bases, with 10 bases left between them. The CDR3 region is CATREGSYNSPLHF. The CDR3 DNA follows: TGTGCCACCCGGGAGGGCTCCTATAATTCACCCCTCCACTTT.

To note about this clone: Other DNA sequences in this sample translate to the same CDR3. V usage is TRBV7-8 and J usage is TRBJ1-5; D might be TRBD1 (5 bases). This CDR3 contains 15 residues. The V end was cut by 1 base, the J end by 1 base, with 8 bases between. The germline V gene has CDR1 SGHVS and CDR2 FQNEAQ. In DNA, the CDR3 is TGTGCCAGCAGCTTAGGCCAGGGCAGCAATCAGCCCCAGCATTTT. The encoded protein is CASSLGQGSNQPQHF.

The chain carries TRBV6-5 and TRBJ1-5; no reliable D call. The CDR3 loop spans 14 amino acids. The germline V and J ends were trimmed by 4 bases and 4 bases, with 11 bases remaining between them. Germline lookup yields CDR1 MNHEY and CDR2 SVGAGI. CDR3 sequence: CASSSLGGNQPQHF. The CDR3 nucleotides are TGTGCCAGCAGTTCTTTGGGAGGAAATCAGCCCCAGCATTTT.

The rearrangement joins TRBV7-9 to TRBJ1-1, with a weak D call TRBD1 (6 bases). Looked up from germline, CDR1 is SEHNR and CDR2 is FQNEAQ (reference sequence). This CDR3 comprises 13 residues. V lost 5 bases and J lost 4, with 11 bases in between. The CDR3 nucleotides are TGTGCCAGCAGCCCCGGGGGGCTCACTGAAGCTTTCTTT. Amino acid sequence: CASSPGGLTEAFF.

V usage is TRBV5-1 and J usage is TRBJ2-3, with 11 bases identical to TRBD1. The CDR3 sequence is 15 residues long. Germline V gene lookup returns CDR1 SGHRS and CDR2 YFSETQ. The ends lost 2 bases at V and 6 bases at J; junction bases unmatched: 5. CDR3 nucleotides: TGCGCCAGCAGCTTCCGGGACAGGGGGAAGGATACGCAGTATTTT. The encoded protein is CASSFRDRGKDTQYF.

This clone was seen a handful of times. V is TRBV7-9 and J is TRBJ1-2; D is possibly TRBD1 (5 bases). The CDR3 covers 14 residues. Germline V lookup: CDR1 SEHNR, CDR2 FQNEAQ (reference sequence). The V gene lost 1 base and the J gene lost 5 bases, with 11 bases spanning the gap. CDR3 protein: CASSLVQGSYGYTF. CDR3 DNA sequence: TGTGCCAGCAGCTTAGTCCAGGGCTCTTATGGCTACACCTTC.

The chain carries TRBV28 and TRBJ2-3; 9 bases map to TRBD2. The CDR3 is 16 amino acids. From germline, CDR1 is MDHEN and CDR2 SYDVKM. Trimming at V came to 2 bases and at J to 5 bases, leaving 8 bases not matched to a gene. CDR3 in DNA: TGTGCCAGCAGTTTAAATGGCGGGGGGGCCCAAGATACGCAGTATTTT. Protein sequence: CASSLNGGGAQDTQYF.

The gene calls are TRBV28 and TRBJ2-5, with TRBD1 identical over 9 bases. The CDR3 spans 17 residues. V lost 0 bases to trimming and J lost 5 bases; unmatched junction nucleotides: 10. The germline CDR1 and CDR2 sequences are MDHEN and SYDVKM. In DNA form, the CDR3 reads TGTGCCAGCAGTTTATGGGCCGGGACAGGGTCGTTGGAGACCCAGTACTTC. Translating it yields CASSLWAGTGSLETQYF.

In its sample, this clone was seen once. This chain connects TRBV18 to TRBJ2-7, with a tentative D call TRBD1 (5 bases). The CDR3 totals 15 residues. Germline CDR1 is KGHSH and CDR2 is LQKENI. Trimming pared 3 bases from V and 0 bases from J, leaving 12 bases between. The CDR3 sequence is CASSPRQRSSYEQYF. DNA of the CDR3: TGTGCCAGCTCACCTCGACAGAGAAGCTCCTACGAGCAGTACTTC. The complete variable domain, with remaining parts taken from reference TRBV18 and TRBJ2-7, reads NAGVMQNPRHLVRRRGQEARLRCSPMKGHSHVYWYRQLPEEGLKFMVYLQKENIIDESGMPKERFSAEFPKEGPSILRIQQVVRGDSAAYFCASSPRQRSSYEQYFGPGTRLTVT.